The rows below give T cell receptor beta chains drawn from one sample of a study of shared clonotypes between healthy human individuals. The repertoire was sequenced with immunoSEQ multiplex PCR; TCRdb's copy has only in-frame clones and lacks some. The sample lists 450,000 to 600,000 clones; around 80% were seen once. Sequenced material: PBMCs. These receptors all come from a middle-aged woman in good health. Some clones in this sample may be carry-over from other donors' samples. Each CDR3 is given with its conserved first and last residue. The order of the fields is D gene, V gene, clone size, J gene, CDR3 protein, CDR3 DNA. A D gene is named only where the DNA matches it firmly. Only part of the rows carry a size: once, few, many, or a class if the clone is expanded.

-	TRBV11-3	-	TRBJ2-5	CASSSRQEGETQYF	TGTGCCAGCAGCTCCCGACAGGAGGGAGAGACCCAGTACTTC
-	TRBV27	-	TRBJ2-7	CASSLRTVMLEQYF	TGTGCCAGCAGTTTAAGGACAGTCATGTTGGAGCAGTACTTC
-	TRBV29-1	many	TRBJ2-6	CSVETDLGSGANVLTF	TGCAGCGTTGAAACAGATCTTGGCTCTGGGGCCAACGTCCTGACTTTC
-	TRBV28	-	TRBJ2-7	CASSAPGRAPGESMNF	TGTGCCAGCAGTGCACCTGGACGGGCCCCGGGAGAGAGCATGAACTTC
-	TRBV15	-	TRBJ2-3	CATSRLTRSTDTQYF	TGTGCCACCAGCAGGCTGACTAGGAGCACAGATACGCAGTATTTT
-	TRBV30	few	TRBJ2-1	CAWSVYPPVEGFNEQFF	TGTGCCTGGAGTGTATACCCCCCTGTGGAGGGGTTCAATGAGCAGTTCTTC
TRBD2	TRBV18	-	TRBJ2-1	CASSPRTSGDEQFF	TGTGCCAGCTCACCACGGACTAGCGGCGATGAGCAGTTCTTC
TRBD2	TRBV11-2	-	TRBJ2-3	CASSFAGRAKGTDTQYF	TGTGCCAGCAGCTTCGCGGGGAGGGCTAAGGGCACAGATACGCAGTATTTT
TRBD2	TRBV10-3	-	TRBJ2-1	CAISGASGLSYNEQFF	TGTGCCATCAGTGGGGCTAGCGGTCTCTCCTACAATGAGCAGTTCTTC
-	TRBV7-2	-	TRBJ1-2	CASSLGQRYGYTF	TGTGCCAGCAGCTTAGGACAGCGCTATGGCTACACCTTC
TRBD2	TRBV5-1	-	TRBJ2-2	CASSFSGRANTGELFF	TGCGCCAGCAGCTTTAGCGGGAGGGCGAACACCGGGGAGCTGTTTTTT
-	TRBV5-1	-	TRBJ2-2	CASSVGTENTGELFF	TGCGCCAGCAGCGTCGGGACTGAGAACACCGGGGAGCTGTTTTTT
TRBD2	TRBV7-6	-	TRBJ2-7	CASSWTSGPYEQYF	TGTGCCAGCAGCTGGACTAGCGGACCCTACGAGCAGTACTTC
-	TRBV5-4	many	TRBJ1-1	CASMDGNTEAFF	TGTGCCAGCATGGACGGAAACACTGAAGCTTTCTTT
-	TRBV9	-	TRBJ2-7	CASSPRGSSEYEQYF	TGTGCCAGCAGCCCCCGGGGGTCTAGCGAGTACGAGCAGTACTTC
-	TRBV9	few	TRBJ2-7	CASSASVGNNYEQYF	TGTGCCAGCAGCGCCTCCGTGGGTAATAACTACGAGCAGTACTTC
-	TRBV28	-	TRBJ1-3	CASSGFPGQISGNTIYF	TGTGCCAGCAGTGGATTCCCGGGACAAATCTCTGGAAACACCATATATTTT
-	TRBV4-3	-	TRBJ1-4	CASSQDLGRVNEKLFF	TGCGCCAGCAGCCAAGATTTAGGACGGGTTAATGAAAAACTGTTTTTT
-	TRBV18	once	TRBJ1-2	CASSPSGAFNYGYTF	TGTGCCAGCTCACCATCAGGAGCCTTTAACTATGGCTACACCTTC
-	TRBV2	-	TRBJ2-6	CASTIDRANVLTF	TGTGCCAGCACTATAGACCGGGCCAACGTCCTGACTTTC
TRBD2	TRBV30	many	TRBJ2-1	CAWKDPGLDGNEQFF	TGTGCCTGGAAAGACCCGGGACTAGATGGAAATGAGCAGTTCTTC
-	TRBV2	-	TRBJ1-1	CASSEDPDLRDTEAFF	TGTGCCAGCAGTGAAGATCCGGATCTACGGGACACTGAAGCTTTCTTT
-	TRBV5-1	-	TRBJ2-3	CASSLGQARGDTQYF	TGCGCCAGCAGCTTGGGACAGGCCAGGGGAGATACGCAGTATTTT
TRBD2	TRBV7-2	-	TRBJ2-3	CASSPQVVAGADTQYF	TGTGCCAGCAGCCCTCAAGTTGTAGCGGGAGCAGATACGCAGTATTTT
TRBD1	TRBV18	once	TRBJ2-2	CASSPVAGQGGAELFF	TGTGCCAGCTCACCGGTAGCCGGACAGGGGGGTGCGGAGCTGTTTTTT
-	TRBV7-9	-	TRBJ1-3	CASSPSSGNTIYF	TGTGCCAGCAGTCCGAGCTCTGGAAACACCATATATTTT
-	TRBV5-1	few	TRBJ1-2	CASSLEGGLANYGYTF	TGCGCCAGCAGCTTGGAAGGCGGTTTAGCTAACTATGGCTACACCTTC
TRBD2	TRBV7-2	-	TRBJ2-2	CASSGRETSGRANTGELFF	TGTGCCAGCAGCGGGAGGGAGACTAGCGGGAGGGCGAACACCGGGGAGCTGTTTTTT
-	TRBV12-2	-	TRBJ2-1	CASRYGQGAYNEQFF	TGTGCAAGTCGCTACGGACAGGGAGCCTACAATGAGCAGTTCTTC
-	TRBV28	-	TRBJ2-7	CASSSGVPYEQYF	TGTGCCAGCAGTTCGGGAGTCCCCTACGAGCAGTACTTC
TRBD2	TRBV5-1	-	TRBJ2-5	CASSLTGTSGSSETQYF	TGCGCCAGCAGCTTGACCGGGACTAGCGGGAGTTCGGAGACCCAGTACTTC
-	TRBV21-1	-	TRBJ1-1	CASSKILIGGPPNTEAFF	TGTGCCAGCAGCAAAATCCTCATCGGGGGGCCCCCGAACACTGAAGCTTTCTTT
-	TRBV19	-	TRBJ2-7	CASSPGGGVGYEQYF	TGTGCCAGTAGTCCAGGGGGGGGTGTCGGGTACGAGCAGTACTTC
TRBD2	TRBV5-4	-	TRBJ2-5	CASSLSGSRETQYF	TGTGCCAGCAGCCTTAGCGGGAGTAGAGAGACCCAGTACTTC
TRBD2	TRBV2	-	TRBJ2-2	CASTFSGGSGTGELFF	TGTGCCAGCACATTCTCGGGGGGATCGGGCACCGGGGAGCTGTTTTTT
-	TRBV10-3	-	TRBJ2-2	CAISEPRDTGELFF	TGTGCCATCAGTGAACCCAGAGACACCGGGGAGCTGTTTTTT
TRBD2	TRBV4-1	-	TRBJ2-3	CASSQPMGGTDTQYF	TGCGCCAGCAGCCAACCCATGGGGGGGACAGATACGCAGTATTTT
TRBD2	TRBV4-3	-	TRBJ2-5	CASSPGTSGRFQETQYF	TGCGCCAGCAGCCCGGGGACTAGCGGGAGATTCCAAGAGACCCAGTACTTC
-	TRBV7-3	-	TRBJ2-2	CASSLNGRTGELFF	TGTGCCAGCAGCTTGAACGGGCGGACCGGGGAGCTGTTTTTT
TRBD2	TRBV19	-	TRBJ2-3	CASSIAASGNTDTQYF	TGTGCCAGTAGTATAGCGGCTAGCGGGAACACAGATACGCAGTATTTT